What follows are 30 T cell receptor beta chains derived from one specimen sequenced in a study of blood T cells in healthy people across ages. Combining a sample-barcoded 5' primer with a J-beta primer mix, a second PCR ran for about 7 to 11 cycles. TCRdb reprocessed the 5' RACE reads via MiXCR and lists one record per CDR3 protein. The sample consists of some 370,000 distinct CDR3 sequences, more than 45% of them appearing once. The sample consisted of blood. The source is a man in his sixties in good health.

The chain couples TRBV29-1 to TRBJ2-1, with 9 bases lining up with TRBD1. Germline lookup yields CDR1 SQVTM and CDR2 ANQGSEA. This CDR3 spans 13 amino acids. J lost 7 bases, V lost 7 bases, and 8 bases had no gene match. The CDR3 spells CSASDRGRNEQFF. CDR3 DNA sequence: TGCAGCGCCTCGGACAGGGGCAGGAATGAGCAGTTCTTC.

There are a few counts of this clonotype. This sequence joins TRBV18 and TRBJ1-2; no firm D call. The V gene's germline CDR1 is KGHSH and CDR2 LQKENI. Trimming cost V 2 bases and J 5 bases, with 12 bases left between them. The CDR3 is 14 amino acids. The CDR3 reads CASSPGEPLYGYTF. The CDR3 nucleotides are TGTGCCAGCTCACCAGGAGAGCCTTTATATGGCTACACCTTC.

The chain links TRBV7-2 to TRBJ1-5, with 7 positions matching TRBD1. The CDR3 is made up of 17 amino acids. Unmatched junction bases numbered 10, after V lost 5 bases and J lost 0 bases. CDR1 and CDR2 (germline): SGHTA, FQGNSA. The CDR3, as DNA: TGTGCCAGCAGCAGGGGGACAGACTCTTATAGCAATCAGCCCCAGCATTTT. Residues: CASSRGTDSYSNQPQHF.

In this sample, this clonotype turned up many times. V and J are TRBV11-1 and TRBJ1-6; no firm D call. This CDR3 contains 13 residues. Trimming took off 5 bases at V and 7 bases at J, with 9 bases between the two ends. Germline CDR1 is SGHAT and CDR2 is FQDESV (reference sequence). As DNA, the CDR3 is TGTGCCAGCAGCCCAAACATGAATTCACCCCTCCACTTT. It translates to CASSPNMNSPLHF.

The V and J genes are TRBV5-1 and TRBJ2-5, with a possible D match to TRBD1 (7 bases). The end of the DNA fits TRBJ2-7 better, so the J call may be wrong. From germline, CDR1 is SGHRS and CDR2 YFSETQ. The CDR3 is made up of 16 amino acids. The CDR3 DNA reads TGCGCCAGCAGCTCGGGAGAGGACAGGCGAACCTACGAGCAGTACTTC. Translation: CASSSGEDRRTYEQYF.

V gene TRBV25-1 combines with J gene TRBJ2-5; D is unresolved. This CDR3 has 14 residues. CDR1 is MGHDK and CDR2 is SYGVNS in the germline V gene. V was pared by 2 bases and J by 3 bases, with 10 bases between. CDR3 bases: TGTGCCAGCAGTGAAAGGCAATTTGAAGAGACCCAGTACTTC. Translation: CASSERQFEETQYF. Looking up the rest from reference TRBV25-1 and TRBJ2-5 gives the full variable domain: EADIYQTPRYLVIGTGKKITLECSQTMGHDKMYWYQQDPGMELHLIHYSYGVNSTEKGDLSSESTVSRIRTEHFPLTLESARPSHTSQYLCASSERQFEETQYFGPGTRLLVL.

J is TRBJ2-4 and V is TRBV11-1; a possible D gene is TRBD2 (7 bases). This CDR3 has 21 residues. Germline V gene sequence: CDR1 SGHAT, CDR2 FQDESV (reference sequence). V shed 5 bases and J shed 0 bases, with 29 bases lying between them. DNA of the CDR3: TGTGCCAGCAGCCGCTCCGGGGTACCAGGGGAGGGAGCGCTAGCCAAAAACATTCAGTACTTC. Protein product: CASSRSGVPGEGALAKNIQYF.

The V gene is TRBV6-6, the J gene TRBJ1-1, with 9 bases matching TRBD1. The germline CDR1 and CDR2 sequences are MNHNY and SVGAGI (reference sequence). This CDR3 is built from 14 residues. With V trimmed by 6 bases and J by 6 bases, 8 bases remained unmatched. CDR3 bases: TGTGCCAGCAGCCTACAGGGGGCTTCGGCTGAAGCTTTCTTT. Its protein is CASSLQGASAEAFF.

This sequence joins TRBV7-2 and TRBJ2-7, with D possibly TRBD1 on 6 matching bases. V was pared by 5 bases and J by 7 bases, with 18 bases between. This CDR3 spans 14 amino acids. The germline gives CDR1 SGHTA, CDR2 FQGNSA. The CDR3 protein is CASSPEGVVVEQYF. The CDR3 DNA reads as TGTGCCAGCAGCCCTGAGGGGGTGGTGGTTGAGCAGTACTTC.

This clonotype was found many times. V gene TRBV27 combines with J gene TRBJ2-7; no definite D call. The CDR3 is made up of 13 amino acids. The germline V gene encodes CDR1 MNHEY and CDR2 SMNVEV (reference sequence). Trimming pared 5 bases from V and 1 base from J, leaving 9 bases between. DNA for the CDR3: TGTGCCAGCAGTCAGGTCGGATCCTACGAGCAGTACTTC. It specifies CASSQVGSYEQYF.

The V call is TRBV28, the J call TRBJ2-7; 9 bases are shared with TRBD1. Unmatched junction bases numbered 7, after V lost 5 bases and J lost 5 bases. Germline V gives CDR1 MDHEN, CDR2 SYDVKM. CDR3 length: 14 amino acids. The CDR3 nucleotides read TGTGCCAGCAGTCACCGGGACAGGGACGACGAGCAGTACTTC. It codes for CASSHRDRDDEQYF.

The rearrangement links TRBV7-8 to TRBJ2-1; 7 nucleotides line up with TRBD2. The J call may be mistaken, given a closer DNA end match to TRBJ2-7. This CDR3 is 16 amino acids long. Germline CDR1 reads SGHVS; CDR2 reads FQNEAQ. The CDR3 reads CASTLGGGSSYNEQYF. CDR3 coding DNA: TGTGCCAGCACCCTCGGCGGCGGGAGCTCCTACAATGAGCAGTACTTC.

The chain has TRBV7-2 and TRBJ2-5, with no clear D. This CDR3 region has 13 residues. The V gene's germline CDR1 is SGHTA and CDR2 FQGNSA. Deletions cut 4 bases from V and 5 bases from J, with 11 bases between. CDR3 sequence reads: CASSSQGLETQYF. The CDR3 DNA reads TGTGCCAGCAGCTCTCAAGGGCTCGAGACCCAGTACTTC.

The rearrangement links TRBV7-2 to TRBJ2-7; D gene ambiguous. Trimming shortened V by 5 bases and J by 6 bases, and 17 bases separated the two germline ends. This CDR3 contains 14 residues. Germline V gives CDR1 SGHTA, CDR2 FQGNSA. DNA of the CDR3: TGTGCCAGCAGCCCGGCTGGTGCCTTTGGCGAGCAGTACTTC. Encoded protein: CASSPAGAFGEQYF. The full variable domain, completed using reference TRBV7-2 and TRBJ2-7, is GAGVSQSPSNKVTEKGKDVELRCDPISGHTALYWYRQSLGQGLEFLIYFQGNSAPDKSGLPSDRFSAERTGGSVSTLTIQRTQQEDSAVYLCASSPAGAFGEQYFGPGTRLTVT.

This chain uses TRBV27 with TRBJ2-5; no firm D call. V was shortened by 5 bases and J by 7 bases, with 14 bases between the two germline ends. Germline V lookup: CDR1 MNHEY, CDR2 SMNVEV (reference sequence). The CDR3 consists of 13 residues. DNA of the CDR3: TGTGCCAGCAGTGTCGAGCCTGATGGGACCCAGTACTTC. It is translated as CASSVEPDGTQYF.

The J gene is TRBJ1-6, the V gene TRBV10-2; 8 bases match TRBD1. The germline CDR1 and CDR2 sequences are WSHSY and SAAADI. The CDR3 contains 13 residues. V dropped 10 bases and J dropped 6; count of bases not matched to a gene: 5. The DNA of the CDR3 is TGCGCCACCTCGGGACAGGTTAATTCACCCCTCCACTTT. The encoded protein is CATSGQVNSPLHF.

The chain combines TRBV28 with TRBJ2-7; 8 nucleotides line up with TRBD1. The length of the CDR3 is 14 residues. The germline CDR1 and CDR2 sequences are MDHEN and SYDVKM. Unmatched junction bases numbered 8, after V lost 5 bases and J lost 5 bases. For the CDR3, the DNA is TGTGCCAGCAGTCTCCCGGACAGGGACCACGAGCAGTACTTC. This codes for CASSLPDRDHEQYF.

J is TRBJ2-7 and V is TRBV28, with 7 bases that match TRBD1. With V trimmed by 5 bases and J by 0 bases, 10 bases remained unmatched. CDR1 and CDR2 from the germline V gene are MDHEN and SYDVKM. The CDR3 runs 16 residues. The CDR3 DNA reads as TGTGCCAGCAGTCCCCTGGGGGACAGCAACTCCTACGAGCAGTACTTC. Translating gives CASSPLGDSNSYEQYF.

V gene TRBV20-1 combines with J gene TRBJ2-7, with 12 nucleotides matching TRBD2. V trimming: 0 bases; J trimming: 4 bases; junction bases outside the gene matches: 7. The CDR3 loop spans 16 amino acids. Germline CDR1 and CDR2: DFQATT and SNEGSKA (reference sequence). The CDR3 region has the DNA TGCAGTGCTAGAGATAGACTAGCGGGGGCCCGGTACGAGCAGTACTTC. This sequence encodes CSARDRLAGARYEQYF.

The rearrangement joins TRBV6-6 to TRBJ2-5; D ambiguous. V was trimmed by 2 bases and J by 2 bases, leaving 12 bases between them. This CDR3 contains 15 residues. CDR1 MNHNY and CDR2 SVGAGI come from the germline V gene (reference sequence). The CDR3 protein is CASSYAIVGQETQYF. The CDR3 nucleotides are TGTGCCAGCAGTTACGCGATTGTAGGGCAAGAGACCCAGTACTTC.

J is TRBJ2-1 and V is TRBV6-1; 9 bases agree with TRBD2. Trimming at V came to 11 bases and at J to 5 bases, leaving 10 bases not matched to a gene. The CDR3 extends over 14 amino acids. Germline CDR1 and CDR2: MNHNS and SASEGT. This CDR3 reads CAGLGTSLNNEQFF. The CDR3 DNA is TGTGCCGGCCTCGGGACTAGCCTCAACAATGAGCAGTTCTTC.

Note on this clonotype: At one of its ends the junction is not consistent with the germline gene, which may arise from a read error. V usage is TRBV20-1 and J usage is TRBJ2-3; 8 positions agree with TRBD2. The CDR3 is made up of 15 amino acids. Germline-derived CDR1 and CDR2 are DFQATT and SNEGSKA (reference sequence). Here the CDR3 DNA reads TGCAGTGCTTTTCCCTCACTAGCGGCCACAGATACGCGGTATTTT. Its protein product is CSAFPSLAATDTRYF.

This clonotype was found a few times. The chain couples TRBV27 to TRBJ1-2, with D unclear. The germline V gene has CDR1 MNHEY and CDR2 SMNVEV (reference sequence). This CDR3 region has 19 residues. V gave up 4 bases and J gave up 8 bases, with 32 bases separating them. The CDR3 here is CASSSLSLSQSGLTRGYTF. CDR3 DNA: TGTGCCAGCAGTTCCCTTTCCCTTTCTCAATCGGGCCTCACGAGAGGCTACACCTTC.

V gene TRBV27 combines with J gene TRBJ2-1; 12 nucleotides align to TRBD2. CDR3 length: 14 amino acids. CDR1 MNHEY and CDR2 SMNVEV come from the germline V gene (reference sequence). V shed 6 bases and J 9 bases; nucleotides not matched to a gene: 6. The DNA of the CDR3 is TGTGCCAGCAGACCTAGCGGGAGGGCTGGTGAGCAGTTCTTC. Translated: CASRPSGRAGEQFF.

Turning to this clonotype: Sequence at one end of the junction differs from germline and may be a read error. The genes are TRBV7-7 and TRBJ2-3; 8 bases are a match to TRBD2. Per the germline V gene, CDR1 is SSHAT and CDR2 is FNYEAQ (reference sequence). The CDR3 extends over 14 amino acids. This CDR3 reads CASSLAGRGDTQYF. Written as DNA, the CDR3 is TGTGCTAGCAGCTTAGCGGGAAGGGGCGATACGCAGTATTTT.

The rearrangement links TRBV20-1 to TRBJ1-4; D not certain. CDR1 DFQATT and CDR2 SNEGSKA come from the germline V gene (reference sequence). CDR3 length equals 13 residues. V was clipped by 2 bases and J by 1 base, with 5 bases between them. For the CDR3, the DNA is TGCAGTGCTAGAAGGGTAACTAATGAAAAACTGTTTTTT. Translated, it gives CSARRVTNEKLFF.

The rearrangement links TRBV5-4 to TRBJ2-5; 13 bases are shared with TRBD2. TRBJ2-7 matches the DNA end more closely, so the J call is doubtful. The CDR3 consists of 20 residues. The germline V gene has CDR1 SGHNT and CDR2 YYREEE (reference sequence). CDR3 nucleotides: TGTGCCAGCAGCTCCGGACTAGCGGGGGACCCGAACCACCATACCTACGAGCAGTACTTC. Protein product: CASSSGLAGDPNHHTYEQYF.

The V call is TRBV30, the J call TRBJ1-2; no definite D call. Germline V CDR1 and CDR2: GTSNPN, SVGIG (reference sequence). Trimming removed 4 bases at V and 4 bases at J, with 10 bases between. The length of the CDR3 is 12 residues. CDR3 protein: CAWTGPSYGYTF. The DNA of the CDR3 is TGTGCCTGGACCGGGCCATCCTATGGCTACACCTTC.

J is TRBJ1-1 and V is TRBV10-3; 11 bases are shared with TRBD1. Germline V lookup: CDR1 ENHRY, CDR2 SYGVKD. V lost 1 base to trimming and J lost 5 bases; unmatched junction nucleotides: 9. The CDR3 runs 17 residues. The CDR3 loop reads CAISEFLGQGAQTEAFF. In nucleotides, the CDR3 is TGTGCCATCAGTGAGTTCCTCGGACAGGGGGCGCAAACTGAAGCTTTCTTT.

The rearrangement joins TRBV5-5 to TRBJ2-6, with D tentatively TRBD2 (5 bases). V was shortened by 4 bases and J by 2 bases, with 7 bases between the two germline ends. Looked up from germline, CDR1 is SGHKS and CDR2 is YYEKEE (reference sequence). This CDR3 region has 14 residues. The CDR3 here is CASSRDAGANVLTF. The CDR3 DNA reads TGTGCCAGCAGCCGGGATGCTGGGGCCAACGTCCTGACTTTC.